This passage covers 23 T cell receptor beta chains from one sample sequenced in a study of blood T cell repertoires in COVID-19. Generated by immunoSEQ multiplex PCR, the TCRdb table keeps only in-frame clones and is missing some. This table has under 35,000 clones, 85% to 90% appearing once. Sequencing was done on a sample of peripheral blood. These receptors originate from a woman aged 55-70 years with active COVID-19.

The chain employs TRBV7-3 and TRBJ1-6; 11 bases match TRBD1. The junction had 6 bases not matched to a gene; V was cut back by 4 bases and J by 10 bases. Germline V lookup: CDR1 SGHTA, CDR2 FQGTGA. The CDR3 is made up of 15 amino acids. As DNA, the CDR3 is TGTGCCAGCAGCTCAGGGACAGGGGGATTCTCACCCCTCCACTTT. Amino acid sequence: CASSSGTGGFSPLHF.

This rearrangement joins TRBV6-2 or TRBV6-3 to TRBJ2-3, with D perhaps matching TRBD2 (7 bases). The CDR3 loop spans 17 amino acids. Germline V CDR1 and CDR2: MNHEY, SVGEGT. Deletions cut 2 bases from V and 4 bases from J, with 19 bases between. CDR3 amino acids: CASSYPRTGGGPDTQYF. The DNA of the CDR3 is TGTGCCAGCAGTTACCCCCGCACGGGCGGGGGCCCAGATACGCAGTATTTT.

J is TRBJ2-3 and V is TRBV4-2; 7 positions agree with TRBD2. V shed 3 bases and J 7 bases; nucleotides not matched to a gene: 7. This CDR3 spans 14 amino acids. Germline CDR1 is LGHNA and CDR2 is YNFKEQ. In DNA form, the CDR3 reads TGTGCCAGCAGCCAGGTCAGCGGGGCCAATACGCAGTATTTT. Protein sequence: CASSQVSGANTQYF.

This clone is a singleton in its sample. J is TRBJ2-3 and V is TRBV28; 10 bases agree with TRBD1. V lost 3 bases to trimming and J lost 3 bases; unmatched junction nucleotides: 6. The CDR3 is 16 residues long. The germline CDR1 and CDR2 sequences are MDHEN and SYDVKM. The CDR3 protein is CASSLIRDRGTDTQYF. The CDR3 region has the DNA TGTGCCAGCAGTTTGATAAGGGACAGGGGAACAGATACGCAGTATTTT.

The gene calls are TRBV2 and TRBJ2-1; TRBD1 matches at 9 bases. V dropped 3 bases and J dropped 6; count of bases not matched to a gene: 9. This CDR3 has 16 amino acids. Germline loops: CDR1 SNHLY, CDR2 FYNNEI. CDR3 amino acids: CASSDPTGTGFNEQFF. CDR3 sequence (DNA): TGTGCCAGCAGTGATCCTACCGGGACAGGGTTCAATGAGCAGTTCTTC.

The chain carries TRBV19 and TRBJ1-1; D possibly corresponds to TRBD1 (6 bases). The CDR3 sequence is 12 residues long. Germline CDR1 is LNHDA and CDR2 is SQIVND (reference sequence). Trimming cost V 4 bases and J 7 bases, with 10 bases left between them. The CDR3 coding sequence is TGTGCCAGTAGTAAGCTACAGGGTGAAGCTTTCTTT. Translating it yields CASSKLQGEAFF.

The chain carries TRBV19 and TRBJ1-2; D might be TRBD1 (5 bases). Trimming pared 6 bases from V and 11 bases from J, leaving 22 bases between. The CDR3 has 14 residues. Germline values: CDR1 LNHDA, CDR2 SQIVND (reference sequence). The CDR3 spells CASRPAPGLGLYTF. The DNA for the CDR3 is TGTGCCAGTAGACCGGCCCCAGGGCTGGGTTTATACACCTTC. The whole variable domain, remainder taken from reference TRBV19 and TRBJ1-2, is DGGITQSPKYLFRKEGQNVTLSCEQNLNHDAMYWYRQDPGQGLRLIYYSQIVNDFQKGDIAEGYSVSREKKESFPLTVTSAQKNPTAFYLCASRPAPGLGLYTFGSGTRLTVV.

This clone was seen only a few times. V is TRBV27 and J is TRBJ2-6; the match to TRBD1 covers 7 bases. The CDR3 is made up of 18 amino acids. Germline CDR1 MNHEY, CDR2 SMNVEV (reference sequence). V was clipped by 5 bases and J by 0 bases; unmatched bases: 10. CDR3 DNA sequence: TGTGCCAGCAGTCCATCGGGGACAGTCGGCTCTGGGGCCAACGTCCTGACTTTC. As protein: CASSPSGTVGSGANVLTF. The whole variable domain, filled in from reference TRBV27 and TRBJ2-6, reads EAQVTQNPRYLITVTGKKLTVTCSQNMNHEYMSWYRQDPGLGLRQIYYSMNVEVTDKGDVPEGYKVSRKEKRNFPLILESPSPNQTSLYFCASSPSGTVGSGANVLTFGAGSRLTVL.

The chain joins TRBV9 to TRBJ2-1, with 11 bases that match TRBD2. CDR3 length: 16 amino acids. CDR1 and CDR2 from the germline V gene are SGDLS and YYNGEE. Trimming cost V 0 bases and J 9 bases; bases outside gene matches: 8. This CDR3 reads CASSVVAGGPVGEQFF. The CDR3 DNA follows: TGTGCCAGCAGCGTAGTAGCGGGAGGGCCGGTCGGTGAGCAGTTCTTC.

The rearrangement joins TRBV19 to TRBJ2-3; D is perhaps TRBD1 (6 bases). The CDR3 extends over 14 amino acids. Per germline, CDR1 LNHDA and CDR2 SQIVND (reference sequence). Trimming took off 9 bases at V and 0 bases at J, with 13 bases between the two ends. This chain's CDR3 is CASRRDRSTDTQYF. The CDR3 DNA follows: TGTGCCAGCAGGAGAGACAGGAGCACAGATACGCAGTATTTT.

The chain combines TRBV23-1 with TRBJ2-1, with TRBD2 as a possible D gene (5 bases). TRBV23-1 is noted as an ORF with a role that remains uncertain. Trimming left V 6 bases short and J 0 bases short, with 12 bases between. CDR3 length: 15 residues. The DNA of the CDR3 is TGCGCCAGCAGCCTGACTATCTACTCCTACAATGAGCAGTTCTTC. As protein: CASSLTIYSYNEQFF.

J is TRBJ2-5 and V is TRBV20-1; D uncertain. This CDR3 spans 11 amino acids. Germline lookup yields CDR1 DFQATT and CDR2 SNEGSKA (reference sequence). Between the trimmed V and J ends, which lost 3 bases and 1 base, there was a span of 3 bases. CDR3 nucleotide sequence: TGCAGTGCTAGCCTCCAAGAGACCCAGTACTTC. It translates to CSASLQETQYF.

The rearrangement joins TRBV27 to TRBJ2-7; 7 bases match TRBD1. The J segment lost 2 bases and the V segment lost 6 bases, leaving 10 bases of the junction unmatched. This CDR3 is 15 amino acids long. Germline assignment: CDR1 MNHEY and CDR2 SMNVEV (reference sequence). The CDR3 region is CASSQGQIKPYEQYF. The CDR3 DNA follows: TGTGCCAGCAGCCAGGGACAGATCAAACCCTACGAGCAGTACTTC.

The chain combines TRBV7-2 with TRBJ2-5; 10 bases fit TRBD1. Germline CDR1 reads SGHTA; CDR2 reads FQGNSA. The CDR3 is made up of 16 amino acids. After removal of 5 bases from V and 4 bases from J, the junction contained 10 bases not matched to a gene. CDR3 in amino acids: CASSRDRGRAIETQYF. The CDR3 region has the DNA TGTGCCAGCAGCCGCGACAGGGGGCGGGCTATAGAGACCCAGTACTTC.

V gene TRBV9 combines with J gene TRBJ1-5; TRBD1 aligns across 7 bases. In germline, CDR1 is SGDLS, CDR2 YYNGEE. The CDR3 sequence is 15 residues long. Germline trimming cut 3 bases from V and 0 bases from J; bases unmatched to any gene: 3. CDR3 nucleotide sequence: TGTGCCAGCAGCGAGGGACAGCATAGCAATCAGCCCCAGCATTTT. Its translation: CASSEGQHSNQPQHF.

The rearrangement uses TRBV27 and TRBJ2-7, with 7 bases identical to TRBD2. The CDR3 length is 14 residues. Germline assignment: CDR1 MNHEY and CDR2 SMNVEV (reference sequence). The trim removed 5 bases at V and 4 bases at J, leaving 8 bases unmatched. CDR3 protein: CASSSSSGPYEQYF. DNA for the CDR3: TGTGCCAGCAGTAGTTCTAGCGGACCATACGAGCAGTACTTC.

The rearrangement joins TRBV28 to TRBJ1-4, with a possible D match to TRBD1 (5 bases). CDR1 is MDHEN, CDR2 SYDVKM, per germline. The V end lost 6 bases, the J end lost 8 bases, and 10 bases lay between the germline ends. The length of the CDR3 is 12 residues. The CDR3 region has the DNA TGTGCCAGCAGCTCAGGGTCGGAAAAACTGTTTTTT. Translated, it gives CASSSGSEKLFF.

This clone was seen only once. CDR3 nucleotides: TGTGCCAGCAGCCAAACACAGGGGGCTGGCTATAATTCACCCCTCCACTTT. It codes for CASSQTQGAGYNSPLHF. The chain uses TRBV3-1 (or the pseudogene TRBV3-2) and TRBJ1-6; 9 bases match TRBD1. Per the germline V gene, CDR1 is LGHDT and CDR2 is YNNKEL (reference sequence). CDR3 length: 17 residues. With 2 bases clipped from V and 3 bases from J, the junction kept 5 bases outside the gene matches.

The V gene is TRBV19, the J gene TRBJ2-7, with TRBD1 identical over 7 bases. V lost 5 bases, J lost 2 bases, and 3 bases stayed unmatched. CDR1 is LNHDA and CDR2 is SQIVND in the germline V gene (reference sequence). The CDR3 totals 13 residues. The CDR3 region is CASSPGQTYEQYF. For the CDR3, the DNA is TGTGCCAGTAGTCCGGGACAGACCTACGAGCAGTACTTC.

J is TRBJ2-4 and V is TRBV7-2; D possibly corresponds to TRBD1 (6 bases). The CDR3 contains 16 residues. The V and J ends lost 4 bases and 0 bases respectively, with 13 bases between them. Germline CDR1 and CDR2: SGHTA and FQGNSA. For the CDR3, the DNA is TGTGCCAGCAGCTCTGACAGGAGAATAGCCAAAAACATTCAGTACTTC. Translation gives CASSSDRRIAKNIQYF.

The chain is built from TRBV7-2 and TRBJ1-2; D remains ambiguous. Per germline, CDR1 SGHTA and CDR2 FQGNSA. The CDR3 length is 12 residues. Trimming took 5 bases from V and 4 from J, leaving 8 bases between them. This CDR3 is CASSARGYGYTF. For the CDR3, the DNA is TGTGCCAGCAGCGCCAGAGGCTATGGCTACACCTTC. Full variable domain (rest looked up from reference TRBV7-2 and TRBJ1-2): GAGVSQSPSNKVTEKGKDVELRCDPISGHTALYWYRQSLGQGLEFLIYFQGNSAPDKSGLPSDRFSAERTGGSVSTLTIQRTQQEDSAVYLCASSARGYGYTFGSGTRLTVV.

This clone was picked up one time. V gene TRBV5-1 combines with J gene TRBJ2-3, with 7 bases identical to TRBD1. The V gene end was trimmed by 4 bases and the J gene end by 2 bases; junction bases not matched to a gene: 4. The CDR3 totals 14 residues. The germline gives CDR1 SGHRS, CDR2 YFSETQ. In DNA, the CDR3 is TGCGCCAGCAGCCTGGACAGGATCACAGATACGCAGTATTTT. The encoded protein is CASSLDRITDTQYF.

Only a few counts were recorded for this clone. The chain couples TRBV6-1 to TRBJ1-4, with 8 bases lining up with TRBD1. Trimming removed 1 base from V and 3 bases from J; junction bases left unmatched: 4. The CDR3 sequence is 16 residues long. CDR1 MNHNS and CDR2 SASEGT come from the germline V gene. For the CDR3, the DNA is TGTGCCAGCAGTGAAGGCAGGGGGCGGGCTAATGAAAAACTGTTTTTT. Protein product: CASSEGRGRANEKLFF.